This T cell receptor (beta chain) was identified in a study of shared T cell receptors in the human thymus. With respect to this clone: One end of the junction is discordant with germline, which a read error may explain.

The CDR3 covers 14 residues. Germline lookup yields CDR1 SNHLY and CDR2 FYNNEI. Clones were read by immunoSEQ multiplex PCR, and TCRdb kept only the in-frame ones, dropping some. The sample contains 720,000 or so clones, approximately 83% of which appear only once. The sample was also linked to a second study, of human thymus T cells. Per that study: Thymus tissue was removed during corrective cardiac surgery. There were highly overlapping thymic repertoires among unrelated individuals, as related research reported.

The rearrangement joins TRBV2 to TRBJ1-2, with TRBD1 matching over 10 bases. The sequence derives from a girl younger than two with a congenital heart defect. Sequencing used thymocytes. The CDR3 DNA sequence: TGTGCCAGAAGGACTAAGACAGGGGGCTATAGCTACACCTTC. Protein: CARRTKTGGYSYTF.